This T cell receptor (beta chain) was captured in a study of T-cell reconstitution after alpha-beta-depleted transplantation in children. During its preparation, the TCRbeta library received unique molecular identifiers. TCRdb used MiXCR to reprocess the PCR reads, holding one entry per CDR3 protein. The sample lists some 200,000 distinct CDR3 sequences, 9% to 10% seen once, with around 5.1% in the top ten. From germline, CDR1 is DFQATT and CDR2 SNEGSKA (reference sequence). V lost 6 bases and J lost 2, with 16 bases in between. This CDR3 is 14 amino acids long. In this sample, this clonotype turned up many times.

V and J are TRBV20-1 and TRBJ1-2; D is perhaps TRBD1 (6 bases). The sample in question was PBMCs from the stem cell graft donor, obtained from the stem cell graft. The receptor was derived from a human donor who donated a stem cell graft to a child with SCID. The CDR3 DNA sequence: TGCAGTGCAATAGGGGGTGGGGGGAACTATGGCTACACCTTC. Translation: CSAIGGGGNYGYTF.